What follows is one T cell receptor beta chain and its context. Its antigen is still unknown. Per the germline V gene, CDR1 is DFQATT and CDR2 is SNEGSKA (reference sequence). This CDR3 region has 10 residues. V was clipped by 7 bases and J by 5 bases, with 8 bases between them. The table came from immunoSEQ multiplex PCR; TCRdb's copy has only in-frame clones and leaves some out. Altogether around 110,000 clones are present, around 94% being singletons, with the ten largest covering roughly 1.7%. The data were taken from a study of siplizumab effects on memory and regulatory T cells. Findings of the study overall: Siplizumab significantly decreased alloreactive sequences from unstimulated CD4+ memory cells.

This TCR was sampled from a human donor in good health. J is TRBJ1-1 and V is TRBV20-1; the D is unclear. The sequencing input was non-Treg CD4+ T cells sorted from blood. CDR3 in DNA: TGCAGTGTTAGGGCTACTGAAGCTTTCTTT. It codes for CSVRATEAFF.